This T cell receptor beta chain originates from a study of blood T cell repertoires in COVID-19. Across the whole study: Acute-phase and convalescent COVID-19 samples originated in the United States, Italy and Spain. T cells, B-cell-depleted T cells, or PBMCs provided the cDNA or gDNA that served as material.

The CDR3 has 16 residues. The germline V gene has CDR1 SGHRS and CDR2 YFSETQ. V lost 4 bases, J lost 2 bases, and 7 bases stayed unmatched. Per the authors' pipeline: Nucleated cell counts were estimated from reference gene primer amplification. The assay was immunoSEQ multiplex PCR, and TCRdb's table has in-frame clones only and misses some. V, J and clone size derive from that table, while D and trimming were established from the DNA sequence. This table holds 240,000 or so clones, about four fifths found once. The sequence was collected from a woman under 30 with acute or convalescent COVID-19. Sequencing was performed on peripheral blood. The chain has TRBV5-1 and TRBJ2-2; 8 nucleotides agree with TRBD2. CDR3 bases: TGCGCCAGCAGCCCTCAAGCGGGAGTCAACACCGGGGAGCTGTTTTTT. The encoded protein is CASSPQAGVNTGELFF.